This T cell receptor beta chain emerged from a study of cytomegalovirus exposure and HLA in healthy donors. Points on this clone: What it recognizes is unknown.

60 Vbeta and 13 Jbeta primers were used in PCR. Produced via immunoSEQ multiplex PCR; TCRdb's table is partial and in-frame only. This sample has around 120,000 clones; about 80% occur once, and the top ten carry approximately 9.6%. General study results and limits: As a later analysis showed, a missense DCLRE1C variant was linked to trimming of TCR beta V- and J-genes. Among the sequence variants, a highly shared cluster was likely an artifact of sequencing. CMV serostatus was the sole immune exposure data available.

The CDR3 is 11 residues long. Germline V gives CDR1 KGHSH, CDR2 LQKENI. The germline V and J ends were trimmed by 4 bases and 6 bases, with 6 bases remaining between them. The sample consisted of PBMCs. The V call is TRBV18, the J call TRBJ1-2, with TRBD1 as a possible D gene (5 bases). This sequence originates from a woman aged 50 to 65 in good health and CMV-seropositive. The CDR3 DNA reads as TGTGCCAGCTCACGGGGGGATGGCTACACCTTC. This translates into CASSRGDGYTF. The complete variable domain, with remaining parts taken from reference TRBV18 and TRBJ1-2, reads NAGVMQNPRHLVRRRGQEARLRCSPMKGHSHVYWYRQLPEEGLKFMVYLQKENIIDESGMPKERFSAEFPKEGPSILRIQQVVRGDSAAYFCASSRGDGYTFGSGTRLTVV.